This T cell receptor (beta chain) appears in the sequencing data of a study of T cell responses to AZD1222 COVID-19 vaccine. The germline CDR1 and CDR2 sequences are MGHRA and YSYEKL. V shed 1 base and J shed 0 bases, with 3 bases lying between them. CDR3 length equals 13 residues. Repertoires were generated with immunoSEQ multiplex PCR, while TCRdb's copy carries only in-frame clones and drops some. This table holds 150,000 to 200,000 clones, roughly 92% found once. The sequences come from peripheral blood, collected on day 0 of AZD1222 vaccination. The chain joins TRBV4-1 to TRBJ1-1; D unclear. The TCR originated in an adult in good health. CDR3 DNA sequence: TGCGCCAGCAGCCAAGCGATGAACACTGAAGCTTTCTTT. It is translated as CASSQAMNTEAFF.